This T cell receptor beta chain originates from a study of blood T cell repertoires in COVID-19. Study background: The cDNA or gDNA used as material had been derived from T cells, B-cell-depleted T cells, or PBMCs.

Looked up from germline, CDR1 is LNHNV and CDR2 is YYDKDF (reference sequence). V was shortened by 0 bases and J by 4 bases, with 13 bases between the two germline ends. The CDR3 loop spans 15 amino acids. Enrolled through a virtual design, the participants were between roughly 18 and 95 years of age and came from under 30 US areas. For recovered donors of Cohort 3, there were two negative PCRs, clearance, or symptom resolution. Profiling relied on immunoSEQ multiplex PCR, and the TCRdb table lists in-frame clones only, not all of them. The table records over 150,000 clones, 70% to 85% of them present only once.

The chain carries TRBV15 and TRBJ2-7, with D tentatively TRBD1 (6 bases). Material: PBMCs or T cells enriched from blood (not recorded which). The sequence was collected from a woman between 45 and 60 years old who had recovered from COVID-19. CDR3 loop: CATSRDQGGTYEQYF. The CDR3 region has the DNA TGTGCCACCAGCAGAGATCAAGGGGGAACGTACGAGCAGTACTTC.